Described below is a single T cell receptor beta chain sequence and its context. This entry is derived from a study of blood T cell repertoires in COVID-19. Study-wide context: Acute and convalescent COVID-19 samples came from the United States, Italy and Spain. The cDNA or gDNA used as material had been derived from T cells, B-cell-depleted T cells, or PBMCs.

CDR1 MNHEY and CDR2 SVGAGI come from the germline V gene. The V and J ends lost 6 bases and 4 bases, in that order; junction bases with no gene match: 3. The CDR3 has 13 amino acids. Authors' analysis steps: Amplified reference gene primers provided the basis for estimating nucleated cell counts. The data were produced by immunoSEQ multiplex PCR, yet TCRdb's version contains in-frame clones alone and is incomplete. V, J and clone size reflect that table, while D and trimming were determined from the DNA. The sample records some 260,000 clones, 70% to 75% being singletons. V and J are TRBV6-5 and TRBJ1-5; 7 bases match TRBD1. The sample was peripheral blood. The receptor's source is an elderly woman with acute or convalescent COVID-19. The CDR3 region has the DNA TGTGCCAGCAGAGGGACAGCTAATCAGCCCCAGCATTTT. Protein: CASRGTANQPQHF.